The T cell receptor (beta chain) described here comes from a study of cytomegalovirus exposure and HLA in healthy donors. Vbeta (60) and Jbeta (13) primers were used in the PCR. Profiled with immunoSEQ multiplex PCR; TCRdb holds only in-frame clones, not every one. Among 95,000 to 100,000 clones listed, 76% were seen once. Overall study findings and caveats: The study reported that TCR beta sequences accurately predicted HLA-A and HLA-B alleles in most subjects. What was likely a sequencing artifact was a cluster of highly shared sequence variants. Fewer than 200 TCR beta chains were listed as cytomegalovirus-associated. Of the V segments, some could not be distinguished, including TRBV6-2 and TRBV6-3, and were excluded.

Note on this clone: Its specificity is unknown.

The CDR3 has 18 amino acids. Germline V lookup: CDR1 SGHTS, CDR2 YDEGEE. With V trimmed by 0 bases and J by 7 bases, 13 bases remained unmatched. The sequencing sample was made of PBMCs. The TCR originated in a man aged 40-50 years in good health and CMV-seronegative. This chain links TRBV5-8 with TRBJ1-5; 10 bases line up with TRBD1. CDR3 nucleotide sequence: TGTGCCAGCAGCTTGGAGGGACAGGGGCACGCTTCGGGGCAGCCCCAGCATTTT. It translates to CASSLEGQGHASGQPQHF.